This T cell receptor (beta chain) was recovered during a study of blood T cells in healthy people across ages. Notes on the study in general: Lack of knowledge of donor CMV status possibly confounded expanded clonotype changes. Without sorted subsets, naive and antigen-experienced compartments could not be conclusively compared. Among long-lived donors, naive CD4+ cells were more numerous and diversity higher than in aged donors.

CDR3 length: 15 residues. Trimming shortened V by 7 bases and J by 2 bases, and 17 bases separated the two germline ends. Germline-derived CDR1 and CDR2 are SGHTA and FQGNSA. Next came a second PCR, run for about 6 to 11 cycles, which used a sample-barcoded 5' primer along with a J-beta primer mix. CDR3-containing paired-end reads numbered at least 3 million in each sample. TCRdb processed the 5' RACE reads anew with MiXCR; each CDR3 protein has one entry. The table shows hundreds of thousands of distinct CDR3 sequences, with roughly 48% occurring only once. About this clonotype: Its antigen is not identified.

The rearrangement uses TRBV7-2 and TRBJ2-5; D call uncertain. What was sequenced was blood. The receptor's source is a man aged 25 to 45 in good health. The CDR3, as DNA: TGTGCCAGCAACTTCCCCCTTGGGCGACAAGAGACCCAGTACTTC. It is translated as CASNFPLGRQETQYF.